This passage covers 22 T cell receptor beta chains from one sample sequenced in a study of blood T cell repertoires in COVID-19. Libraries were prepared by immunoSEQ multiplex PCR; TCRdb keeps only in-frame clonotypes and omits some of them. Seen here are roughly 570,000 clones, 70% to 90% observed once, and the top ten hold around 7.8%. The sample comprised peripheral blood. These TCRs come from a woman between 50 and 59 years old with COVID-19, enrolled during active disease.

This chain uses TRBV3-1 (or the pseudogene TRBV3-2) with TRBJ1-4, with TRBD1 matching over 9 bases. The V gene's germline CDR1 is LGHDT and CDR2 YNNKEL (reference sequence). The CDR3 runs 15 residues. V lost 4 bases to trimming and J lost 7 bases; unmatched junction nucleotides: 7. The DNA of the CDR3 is TGTGCCAGCAGCCCACCGGGACAGGGATCTGAAAAACTGTTTTTT. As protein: CASSPPGQGSEKLFF.

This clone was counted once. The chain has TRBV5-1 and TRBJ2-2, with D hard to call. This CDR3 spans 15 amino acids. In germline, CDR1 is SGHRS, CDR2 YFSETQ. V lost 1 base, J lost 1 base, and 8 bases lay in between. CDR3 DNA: TGCGCCAGCAGCTTGATTAATAGGAACACCGGGGAGCTGTTTTTT. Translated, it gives CASSLINRNTGELFF. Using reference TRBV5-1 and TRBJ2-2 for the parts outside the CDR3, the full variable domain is KAGVTQTPRYLIKTRGQQVTLSCSPISGHRSVSWYQQTPGQGLQFLFEYFSETQRNKGNFPGRFSGRQFSNSRSEMNVSTLELGDSALYLCASSLINRNTGELFFGEGSRLTVL.

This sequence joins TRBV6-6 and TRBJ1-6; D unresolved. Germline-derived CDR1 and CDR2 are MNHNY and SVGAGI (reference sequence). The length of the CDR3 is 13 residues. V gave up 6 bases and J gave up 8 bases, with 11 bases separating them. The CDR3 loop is CASSSTADSPLHF. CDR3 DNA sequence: TGTGCCAGCAGCAGCACAGCGGATTCACCCCTCCACTTT.

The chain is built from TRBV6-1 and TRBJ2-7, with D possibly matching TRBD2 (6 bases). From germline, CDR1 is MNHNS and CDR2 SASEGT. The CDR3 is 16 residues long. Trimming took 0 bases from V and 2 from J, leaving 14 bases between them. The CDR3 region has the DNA TGTGCCAGCAGTGAAGCGGGAGGACAACGGGCCTACGAGCAGTACTTC. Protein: CASSEAGGQRAYEQYF.

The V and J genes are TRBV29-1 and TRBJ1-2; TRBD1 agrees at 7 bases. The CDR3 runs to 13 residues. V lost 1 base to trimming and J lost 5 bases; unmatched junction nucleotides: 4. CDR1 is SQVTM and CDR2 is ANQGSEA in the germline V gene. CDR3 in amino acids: CSVEAPTGYGYTF. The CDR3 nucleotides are TGCAGCGTTGAAGCGCCGACAGGGTATGGCTACACCTTC. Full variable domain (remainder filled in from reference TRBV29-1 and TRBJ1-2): SAVISQKPSRDICQRGTSLTIQCQVDSQVTMMFWYRQQPGQSLTLIATANQGSEATYESGFVIDKFPISRPNLTFSTLTVSNMSPEDSSIYLCSVEAPTGYGYTFGSGTRLTVV.

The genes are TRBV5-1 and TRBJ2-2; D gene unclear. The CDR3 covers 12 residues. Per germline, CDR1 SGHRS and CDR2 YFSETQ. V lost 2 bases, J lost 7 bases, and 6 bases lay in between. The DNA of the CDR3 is TGCGCCAGCAGCTTATCTCTCGGGGAGCTGTTTTTT. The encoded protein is CASSLSLGELFF.

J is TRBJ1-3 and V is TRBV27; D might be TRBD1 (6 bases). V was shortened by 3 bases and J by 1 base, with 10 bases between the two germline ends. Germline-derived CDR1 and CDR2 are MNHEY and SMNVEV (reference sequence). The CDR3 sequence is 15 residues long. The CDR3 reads CASSLAGESGNTIYF. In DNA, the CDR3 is TGTGCCAGCAGTTTGGCAGGGGAGTCTGGAAACACCATATATTTT.

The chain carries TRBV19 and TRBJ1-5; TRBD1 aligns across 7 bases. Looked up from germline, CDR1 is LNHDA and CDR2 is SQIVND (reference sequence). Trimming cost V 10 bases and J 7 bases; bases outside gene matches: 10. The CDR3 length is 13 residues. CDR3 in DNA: TGTGCCATATCAGACAGGGCTGGGCAGCCCCAGCATTTT. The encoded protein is CAISDRAGQPQHF.

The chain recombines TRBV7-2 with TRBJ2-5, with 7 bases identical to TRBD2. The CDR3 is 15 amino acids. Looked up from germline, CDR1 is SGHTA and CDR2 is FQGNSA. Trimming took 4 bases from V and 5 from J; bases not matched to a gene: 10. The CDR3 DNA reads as TGTGCCAGCAGCTCCCCGGGGGAGGGCGGGGAGACCCAGTACTTC. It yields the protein CASSSPGEGGETQYF.

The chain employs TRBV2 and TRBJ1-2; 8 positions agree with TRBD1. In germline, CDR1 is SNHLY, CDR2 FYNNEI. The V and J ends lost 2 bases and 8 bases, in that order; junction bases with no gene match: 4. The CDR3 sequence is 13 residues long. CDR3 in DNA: TGTGCCAGCAGTGAACAGGGGGCGGGAGGCTACACCTTC. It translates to CASSEQGAGGYTF.

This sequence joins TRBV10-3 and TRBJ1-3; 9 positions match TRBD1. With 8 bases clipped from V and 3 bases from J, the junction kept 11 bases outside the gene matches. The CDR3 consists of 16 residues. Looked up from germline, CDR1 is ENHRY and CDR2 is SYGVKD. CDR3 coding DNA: TGTGCCATCCTGGTCCTACAGGGGGCAGGTGGAAACACCATATATTTT. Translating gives CAILVLQGAGGNTIYF.

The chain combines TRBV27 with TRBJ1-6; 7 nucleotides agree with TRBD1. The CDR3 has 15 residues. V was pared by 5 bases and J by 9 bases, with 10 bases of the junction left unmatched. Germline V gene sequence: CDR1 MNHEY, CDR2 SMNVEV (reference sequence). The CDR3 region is CASSRTGQNISPLHF. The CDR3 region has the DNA TGTGCCAGCAGTCGGACAGGACAGAATATTTCACCCCTCCACTTT.

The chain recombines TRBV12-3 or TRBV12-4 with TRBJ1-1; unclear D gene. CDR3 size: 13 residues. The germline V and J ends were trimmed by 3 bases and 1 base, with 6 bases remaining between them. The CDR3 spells CASSFGPNTEAFF. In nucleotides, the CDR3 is TGTGCCAGCAGTTTTGGGCCGAACACTGAAGCTTTCTTT.

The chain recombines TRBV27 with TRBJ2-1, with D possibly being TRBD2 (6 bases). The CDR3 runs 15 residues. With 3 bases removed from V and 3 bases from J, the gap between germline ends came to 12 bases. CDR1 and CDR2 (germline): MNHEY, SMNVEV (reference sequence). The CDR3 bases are TGTGCCAGCAGTTTCCGGGGGTTGGGCTACAATGAGCAGTTCTTC. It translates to CASSFRGLGYNEQFF.

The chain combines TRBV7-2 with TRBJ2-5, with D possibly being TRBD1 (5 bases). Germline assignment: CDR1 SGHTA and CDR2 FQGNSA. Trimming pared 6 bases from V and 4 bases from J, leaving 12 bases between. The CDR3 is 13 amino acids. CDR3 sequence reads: CASSSPGPETQYF. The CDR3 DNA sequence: TGTGCCAGCAGTTCTCCAGGGCCAGAGACCCAGTACTTC.

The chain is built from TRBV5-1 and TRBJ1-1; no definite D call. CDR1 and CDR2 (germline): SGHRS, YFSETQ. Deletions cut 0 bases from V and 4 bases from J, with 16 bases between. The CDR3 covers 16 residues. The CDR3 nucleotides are TGCGCCAGCAGCTTGGATCCTCGCCCCGGGGTCACTGAAGCTTTCTTT. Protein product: CASSLDPRPGVTEAFF.

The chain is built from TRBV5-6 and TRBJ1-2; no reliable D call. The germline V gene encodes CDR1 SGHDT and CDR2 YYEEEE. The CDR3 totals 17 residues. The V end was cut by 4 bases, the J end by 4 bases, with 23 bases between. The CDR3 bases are TGTGCCAGCAGCCCCCTCTCCATCGACACTTTCCTCTATGGCTACACCTTC. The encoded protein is CASSPLSIDTFLYGYTF.

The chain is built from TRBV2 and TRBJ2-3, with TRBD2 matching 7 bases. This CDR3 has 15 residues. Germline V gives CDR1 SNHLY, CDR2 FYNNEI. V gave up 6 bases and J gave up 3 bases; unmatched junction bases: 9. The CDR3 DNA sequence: TGTGCCAGCAGCCGACTAGCTTGGTTGACAGATACGCAGTATTTT. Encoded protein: CASSRLAWLTDTQYF.

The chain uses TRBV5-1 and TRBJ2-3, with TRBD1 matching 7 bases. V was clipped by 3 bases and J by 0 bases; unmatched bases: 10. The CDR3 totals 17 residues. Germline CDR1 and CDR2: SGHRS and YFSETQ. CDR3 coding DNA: TGCGCCAGCAGCTGGCCCCGGGACAGAGAGAGCACAGATACGCAGTATTTT. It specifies CASSWPRDRESTDTQYF.

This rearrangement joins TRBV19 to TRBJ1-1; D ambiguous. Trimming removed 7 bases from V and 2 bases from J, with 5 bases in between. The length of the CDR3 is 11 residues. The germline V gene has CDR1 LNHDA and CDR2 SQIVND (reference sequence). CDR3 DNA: TGTGCCAGTACCTTTAACACTGAAGCTTTCTTT. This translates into CASTFNTEAFF.

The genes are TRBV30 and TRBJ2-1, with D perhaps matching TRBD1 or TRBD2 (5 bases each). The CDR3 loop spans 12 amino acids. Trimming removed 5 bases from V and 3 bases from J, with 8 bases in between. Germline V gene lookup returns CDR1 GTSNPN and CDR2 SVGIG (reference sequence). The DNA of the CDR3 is TGTGCCTGGGGGGGAGACTACAATGAGCAGTTCTTC. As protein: CAWGGDYNEQFF.

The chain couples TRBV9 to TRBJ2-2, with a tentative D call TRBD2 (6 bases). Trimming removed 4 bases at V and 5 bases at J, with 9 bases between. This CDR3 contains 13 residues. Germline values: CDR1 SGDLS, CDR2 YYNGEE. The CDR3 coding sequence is TGTGCCAGCAGCCCGGCGGGGACCGGGGAGCTGTTTTTT. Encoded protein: CASSPAGTGELFF.